Listed below are T cell receptor beta chains from one sample, sequenced in a study of blood T cells in healthy people across ages. TCRdb ran MiXCR on the 5' RACE reads and lists one entry per CDR3 protein. The sample contains approximately 1,000,000 distinct CDR3 sequences, 35% to 50% of which appear only once. The sequencing input was blood. The receptors shown here come from a woman in her fifties or sixties in good health. CDR3s include the opening cysteine and the closing phenylalanine or tryptophan. A D gene is named only where the DNA matches it firmly. Clone sizes are given selectively: once, few, many, or a class where the clone is expanded.

once	TRBV10-3	TRBJ1-2	NA	TGTGCCATCAGTGAGCCGGGGTTAGGGGAGCGTGGCTATGGCTACACCTTC	CAISEPGLGERGYGYTF
NA	TRBV12-3/TRBV12-4	TRBJ2-7	NA	TGTGCCAGCAGTATTGGACAGCTTTACGAGCAGTACTTC	CASSIGQLYEQYF
NA	TRBV29-1	TRBJ2-7	TRBD2	TGCAGCGGAACTAGCGGGAGGGGGAGCTCCTACGAGCAGTACTTC	CSGTSGRGSSYEQYF
many	TRBV27	TRBJ2-7	TRBD2	TGTGCCAGCAGTTTGCTAGCGGGAGCAGGATACGAGCAGTACTTC	CASSLLAGAGYEQYF
NA	TRBV29-1	TRBJ1-1	NA	TGCAGCGTCATAACTTTGAACACTGAAGCTTTCTTT	CSVITLNTEAFF
NA	TRBV15	TRBJ1-1	NA	TGTGCCACCAGCAGAGATAGTCCAATCTCTGAAGCTTTCTTT	CATSRDSPISEAFF
NA	TRBV4-2	TRBJ2-1	TRBD2	TGTGCCAGCAGCCAAGATCCCCTGACTAGCGGGAGTCAGACCCAGTTCTTC	CASSQDPLTSGSQTQFF
NA	TRBV7-9	TRBJ1-2	NA	TGTGCCAGCAGCTCACATCCTACAGGGTGGGCTGACTATGGCTACACCTTC	CASSSHPTGWADYGYTF
NA	TRBV6-5	TRBJ2-3	NA	TGTGCCAGCAGTTCCCCGGGGGTGAGCGCGCCAGATACGCAGTATTTT	CASSSPGVSAPDTQYF
NA	TRBV20-1	TRBJ2-1	TRBD2	TGCAGTGCCCCGGGACTAGCGGGAGGGATGCCCAATGAGCAGTTCTTC	CSAPGLAGGMPNEQFF
NA	TRBV7-2	TRBJ2-7	NA	TGTGCCAGCAGCTCCCGACCAGACTTATTCTCATCCGAGCAGTACTTC	CASSSRPDLFSSEQYF
few	TRBV5-1	TRBJ2-3	NA	TGCGCCAGCAGCTTGGCCGGGCGGGAAACAGATACGCAGTATTTT	CASSLAGRETDTQYF
many	TRBV15	TRBJ2-7	NA	TGTGCCACCAGCAGAGGTGGGGGTTCCTACGAGCAGTACTTC	CATSRGGGSYEQYF
NA	TRBV20-1	TRBJ2-1	TRBD1	TGCAGTGCCTATACCACTCGGGACAGGCACAATGAGCAGTTCTTC	CSAYTTRDRHNEQFF
NA	TRBV5-1	TRBJ2-7	NA	TGCGCCAGCAGCTTGGAACGGCTCTACGAGCAGTACTTC	CASSLERLYEQYF
NA	TRBV6-1	TRBJ2-7	TRBD1	TGTGCCAGCAAATCGGGACAGTCCTACGAGCAGTACTTC	CASKSGQSYEQYF
once	TRBV6-1	TRBJ2-1	NA	TGTGCCAGCAGTGAATCCTCCGGACAGACTGAGCAGTTCTTC	CASSESSGQTEQFF
few	TRBV11-2	TRBJ2-1	NA	TGTGCCAGCACCCCCGTGAGGGATTACTCCTACAATGAGCAGTTCTTC	CASTPVRDYSYNEQFF
NA	TRBV10-2	TRBJ2-5	NA	TGCGCCAGCAGTGATTTTGGGGAGACCCAGTACTTC	CASSDFGETQYF
many	TRBV6-5	TRBJ2-5	TRBD2	TGTGCCAGCAGTTCGCTAGCGGGTTTGGAGACCCAGTACTTC	CASSSLAGLETQYF
NA	TRBV6-5	TRBJ2-7	NA	TGTGCCAGCAGCGTCGCGCCGAGCTCCTACGAGCAGTACTTC	CASSVAPSSYEQYF
NA	TRBV3-1	TRBJ1-3	NA	TGTGCCAGCAGCGGACTTAACCCAACCTTCTCTGGAAACACCATATATTTT	CASSGLNPTFSGNTIYF
few	TRBV4-1	TRBJ2-7	TRBD1	TGCGCCAGCAGCCATAGGGGACAGGGTTCCTACGAGCAGTACTTC	CASSHRGQGSYEQYF
once	TRBV28	TRBJ1-2	NA	TGTGCCAGCAGTCTATTCGGGCGGGGCGAGAACTATGGCTACACCTTC	CASSLFGRGENYGYTF
NA	TRBV5-1	TRBJ2-5	TRBD1	TGCGCCAGCAGCAGGACAGGGGGCGAGGGAGAGACCCAGTACTTC	CASSRTGGEGETQYF
few	TRBV2	TRBJ2-1	TRBD2	TGTGCCAGCAGTGCGGGCGGCGGGGGTGAGCAGTTCTTC	CASSAGGGGEQFF
NA	TRBV24-1	TRBJ2-1	NA	TGTGCCACCAGTGATTTTGGGCAGGGGATAAATGAGCAGTTCTTC	CATSDFGQGINEQFF
NA	TRBV21-1	TRBJ2-1	NA	TGTGCCAGCAGCAAAGCGACAGGGGGCGGCAATTACAATGAGCAGTTCTTC	CASSKATGGGNYNEQFF
NA	TRBV28	TRBJ2-7	TRBD1	TGTGCCAGCAGTTCCGGACAGGGGGCGGGGGACGAGCAGTACTTC	CASSSGQGAGDEQYF
NA	TRBV25-1	TRBJ2-7	NA	TGTGCCAGCAGCCAGATGGGGTTGGCCTACAATGAGCAGTACTTC	CASSQMGLAYNEQYF
few	TRBV20-1	TRBJ2-7	TRBD1	TGCAGTGCGCCCGAAGGGGGACAGGGGTACGAGCAGTACTTC	CSAPEGGQGYEQYF
few	TRBV2	TRBJ1-4	NA	TGTGCCAGCAGGGGCCCGGACATAAATGAAAAACTGTTTTTT	CASRGPDINEKLFF
NA	TRBV12-3/TRBV12-4	TRBJ1-2	NA	TGTGCCAGCAGTTTTAAAATCTCAGGCTATGGCTACACCTTC	CASSFKISGYGYTF
NA	TRBV30	TRBJ2-5	NA	TGTGCCTGGAGCCCGGACGCGCTCCAAGAGACCCAGTACTTC	CAWSPDALQETQYF
few	TRBV25-1	TRBJ2-5	TRBD2	TGTGCCAGCAGTGAATTTGGCGGGAGGGGCAGAGAGACCCAGTACTTC	CASSEFGGRGRETQYF
NA	TRBV11-2	TRBJ2-3	NA	TGTGCCAGCAGCTTAGACGCTAACACAGATACGCAGTATTTT	CASSLDANTDTQYF
NA	TRBV5-1	TRBJ2-1	TRBD1	TGCGCCAGCAGCTTCCGGGGACAGAACGTGGATGAGCAGTTCTTC	CASSFRGQNVDEQFF